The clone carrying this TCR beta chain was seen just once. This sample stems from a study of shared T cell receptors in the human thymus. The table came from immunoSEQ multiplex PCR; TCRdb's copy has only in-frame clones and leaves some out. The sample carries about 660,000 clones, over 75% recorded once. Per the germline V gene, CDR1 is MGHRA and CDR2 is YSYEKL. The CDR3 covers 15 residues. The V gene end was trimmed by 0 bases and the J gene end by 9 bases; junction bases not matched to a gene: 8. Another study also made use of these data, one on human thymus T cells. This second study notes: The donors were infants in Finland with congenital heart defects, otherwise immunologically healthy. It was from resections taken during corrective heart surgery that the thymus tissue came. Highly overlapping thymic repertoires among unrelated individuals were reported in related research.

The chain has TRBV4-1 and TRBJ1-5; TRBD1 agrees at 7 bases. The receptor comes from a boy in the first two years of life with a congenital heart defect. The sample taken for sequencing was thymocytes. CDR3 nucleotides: TGCGCCAGCAGCCAAGACATACAGGGGACGAGGCCCCAGCATTTT. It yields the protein CASSQDIQGTRPQHF.